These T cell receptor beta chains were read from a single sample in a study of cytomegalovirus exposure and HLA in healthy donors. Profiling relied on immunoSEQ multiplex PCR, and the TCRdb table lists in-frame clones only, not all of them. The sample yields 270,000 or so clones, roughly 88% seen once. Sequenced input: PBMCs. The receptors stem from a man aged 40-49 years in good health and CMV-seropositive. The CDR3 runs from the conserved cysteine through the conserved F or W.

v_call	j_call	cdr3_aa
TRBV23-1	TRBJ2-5	CASSQSGTAKEGTQYF
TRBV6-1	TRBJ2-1	CASSDRVTYNEQFF
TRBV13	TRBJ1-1	CASSPIDTEAFF
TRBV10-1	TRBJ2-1	CASAFVRNEQFF
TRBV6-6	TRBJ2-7	CASSYSNRGVGGEQYF
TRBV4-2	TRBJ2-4	CASSQGEFAGGTGNIQYF
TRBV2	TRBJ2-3	CASSASGVGDTQYF
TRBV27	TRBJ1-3	CASSPDGGRNTIYF
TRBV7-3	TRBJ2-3	CASSSGTSGTDTQYF
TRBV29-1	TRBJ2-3	CSVPRGEITGTPSTDTQYF
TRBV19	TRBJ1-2	CASSIPGQGRGYGYTF
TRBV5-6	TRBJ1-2	CASSWTGTVSYTF
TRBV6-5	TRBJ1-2	CASADQGGFGYTF
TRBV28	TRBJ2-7	CASRSGNYEQYF
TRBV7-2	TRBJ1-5	CASSLSYSNQPQHF
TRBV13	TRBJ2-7	CASSLRQGSSYEQYF
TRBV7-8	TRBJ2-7	CASSLAGGTYEQYF
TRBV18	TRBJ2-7	CASSPRDRVAYEQYF
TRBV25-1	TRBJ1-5	CASTKGGDQPQHF
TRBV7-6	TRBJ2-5	CASSPHPGQGIGETQYF
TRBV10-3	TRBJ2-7	CAISGGRETYEQYF
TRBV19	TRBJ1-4	CASSTGTGYEKLFF
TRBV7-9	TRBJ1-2	CASSLAADFSVYGYTF
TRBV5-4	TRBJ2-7	CASSLGPVQATYEQYF
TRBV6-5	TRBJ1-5	CASSKTDHQPQHF
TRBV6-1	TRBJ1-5	CATSRDRGINQPQHF
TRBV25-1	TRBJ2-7	CASSPLSGGVPYEQYF
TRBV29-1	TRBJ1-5	CSVGQGRRGVPQHF
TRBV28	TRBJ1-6	CASSHRGTGGNSPLHF
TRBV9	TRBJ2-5	CASSEGGLQETQYF
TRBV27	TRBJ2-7	CASSLLRTGPGEQYF
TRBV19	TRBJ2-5	CASSGIQGEETQYF
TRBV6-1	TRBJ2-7	CASSPRGLGYEQYF
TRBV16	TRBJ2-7	CASSQGDGGNEQYF
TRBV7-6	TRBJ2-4	CASSFIAGGPLAKNIQYF
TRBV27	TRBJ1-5	CASSSADNAGQPQHF
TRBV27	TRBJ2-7	CASSSKPAGYEQYF
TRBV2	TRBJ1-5	CASSADGPTFSNQPQHF
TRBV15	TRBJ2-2	CATSRNNQVNTGELFF
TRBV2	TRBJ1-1	CASSEPLSTEAFF
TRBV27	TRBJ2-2	CASSFYGRGTGELFF
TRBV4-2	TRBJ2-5	CASSAWAGYQETQYF
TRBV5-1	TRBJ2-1	CASSPLWTSGRGGEQFF
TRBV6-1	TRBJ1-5	CASSDRSASNQPQHF
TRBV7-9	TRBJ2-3	CASSSQTSGPTDTQYF
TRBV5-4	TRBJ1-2	CASSAWDRGGYGYTF
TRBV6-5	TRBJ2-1	CASSRTGFPHEQFF
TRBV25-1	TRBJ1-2	CASSEPGTGGISGYTF
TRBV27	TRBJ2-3	CASSLGSYSFDTQYF
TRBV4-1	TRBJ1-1	CASGTGTQEAFF
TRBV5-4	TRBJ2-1	CASSLGLGGAYNEQFF
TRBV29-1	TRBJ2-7	CSVSGTLTYEQYF
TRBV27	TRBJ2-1	CASSSRTSGRGSSYNEQFF
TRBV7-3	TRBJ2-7	CASSLMAGGLGEQYF
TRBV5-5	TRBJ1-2	CASSLRFQGGDRGYTF
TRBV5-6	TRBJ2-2	CASSARDRGWIGELFF
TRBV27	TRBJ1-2	CASSEQGFYGYTF
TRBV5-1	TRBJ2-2	CASSLTSGPGSTGELFF
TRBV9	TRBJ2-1	CASSASLANNEQFF
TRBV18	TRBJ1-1	CASSPSDEAFF